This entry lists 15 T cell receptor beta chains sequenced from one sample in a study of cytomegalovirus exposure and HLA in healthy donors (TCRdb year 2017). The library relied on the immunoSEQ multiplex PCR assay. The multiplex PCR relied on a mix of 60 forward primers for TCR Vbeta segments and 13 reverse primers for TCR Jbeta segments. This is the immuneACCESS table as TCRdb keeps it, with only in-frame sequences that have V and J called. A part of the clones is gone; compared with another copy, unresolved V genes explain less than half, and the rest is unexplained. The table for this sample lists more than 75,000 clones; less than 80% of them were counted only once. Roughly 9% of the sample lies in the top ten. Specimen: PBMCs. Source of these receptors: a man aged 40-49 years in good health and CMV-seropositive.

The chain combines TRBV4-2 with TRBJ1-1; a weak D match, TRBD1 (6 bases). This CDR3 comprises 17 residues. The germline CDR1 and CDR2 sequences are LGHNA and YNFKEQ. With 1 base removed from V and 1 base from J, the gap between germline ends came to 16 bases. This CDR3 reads CASSQGPTRTANTEAFF. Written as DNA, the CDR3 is TGTGCCAGCAGCCAAGGGCCCACCAGGACAGCGAACACTGAAGCTTTCTTT.

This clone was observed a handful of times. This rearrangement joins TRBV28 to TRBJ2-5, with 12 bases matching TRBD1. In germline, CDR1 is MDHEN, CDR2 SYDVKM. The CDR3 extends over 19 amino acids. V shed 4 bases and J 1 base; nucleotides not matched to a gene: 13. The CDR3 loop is CASSSPAGQGAASQETQYF. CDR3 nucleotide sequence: TGTGCCAGCAGTTCCCCCGCGGGACAGGGGGCTGCTAGCCAAGAGACCCAGTACTTC.

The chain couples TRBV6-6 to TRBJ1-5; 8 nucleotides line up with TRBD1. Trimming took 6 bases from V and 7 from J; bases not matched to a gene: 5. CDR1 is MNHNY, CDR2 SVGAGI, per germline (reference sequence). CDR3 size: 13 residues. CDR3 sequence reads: CASRDREMQPQHF. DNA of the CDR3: TGTGCCAGCAGGGACAGGGAAATGCAGCCCCAGCATTTT.

The CDR3 sequence is CASSPLKGGGPLNEQFF. In DNA form, the CDR3 reads TGTGCCAGCAGCCCGCTCAAGGGGGGAGGGCCTTTAAATGAGCAGTTCTTC. The V and J genes are TRBV7-3 and TRBJ2-1, with D tentatively TRBD2 (7 bases). This CDR3 is 17 amino acids long. Trimming took off 5 bases at V and 7 bases at J, with 24 bases between the two ends. Germline values: CDR1 SGHTA, CDR2 FQGTGA.

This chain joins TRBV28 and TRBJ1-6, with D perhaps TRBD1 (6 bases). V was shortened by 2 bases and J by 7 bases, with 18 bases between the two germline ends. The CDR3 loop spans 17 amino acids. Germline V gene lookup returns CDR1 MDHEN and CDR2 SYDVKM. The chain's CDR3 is CASSLGGGGLGNSPLHF. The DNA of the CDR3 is TGTGCCAGCAGTTTAGGGGGAGGGGGGCTAGGGAATTCACCCCTCCACTTT.

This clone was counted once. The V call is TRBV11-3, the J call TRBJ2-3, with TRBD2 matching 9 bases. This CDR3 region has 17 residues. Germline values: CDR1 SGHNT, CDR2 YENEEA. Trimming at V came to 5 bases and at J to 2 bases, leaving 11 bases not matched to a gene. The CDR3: CASSATPGTSFTDTQYF. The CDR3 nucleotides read TGTGCCAGCAGCGCGACCCCCGGGACTAGCTTCACAGATACGCAGTATTTT.

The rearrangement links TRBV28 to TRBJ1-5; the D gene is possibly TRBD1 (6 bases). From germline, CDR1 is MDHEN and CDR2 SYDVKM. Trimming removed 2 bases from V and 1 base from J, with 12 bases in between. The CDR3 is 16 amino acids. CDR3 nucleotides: TGTGCCAGCAGTTTACGCCAGGGGCCGAGCAATCAGCCCCAGCATTTT. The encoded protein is CASSLRQGPSNQPQHF. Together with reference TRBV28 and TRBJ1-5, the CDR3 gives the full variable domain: DVKVTQSSRYLVKRTGEKVFLECVQDMDHENMFWYRQDPGLGLRLIYFSYDVKMKEKGDIPEGYSVSREKKERFSLILESASTNQTSMYLCASSLRQGPSNQPQHFGDGTRLSIL.

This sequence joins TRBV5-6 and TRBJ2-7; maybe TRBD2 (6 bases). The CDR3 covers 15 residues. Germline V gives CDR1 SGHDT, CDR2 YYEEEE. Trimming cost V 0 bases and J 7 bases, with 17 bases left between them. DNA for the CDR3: TGTGCCAGCAGCTTGGGGGGAGGTAGCGGATCAGAGCAGTACTTC. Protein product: CASSLGGGSGSEQYF.

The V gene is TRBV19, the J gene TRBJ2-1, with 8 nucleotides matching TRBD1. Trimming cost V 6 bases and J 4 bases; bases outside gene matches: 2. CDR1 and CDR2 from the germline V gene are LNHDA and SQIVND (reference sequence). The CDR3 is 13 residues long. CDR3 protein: CASRDREYNEQFF. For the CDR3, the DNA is TGTGCCAGTAGGGACAGGGAGTACAATGAGCAGTTCTTC.

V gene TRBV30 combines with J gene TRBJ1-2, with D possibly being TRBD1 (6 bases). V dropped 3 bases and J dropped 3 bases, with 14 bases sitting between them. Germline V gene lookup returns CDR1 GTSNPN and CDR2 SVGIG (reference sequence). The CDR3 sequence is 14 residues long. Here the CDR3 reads CAWSHGAGDYGYTF. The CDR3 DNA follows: TGTGCCTGGAGCCACGGGGCAGGGGACTATGGCTACACCTTC.

This CDR3 is CASSPAGEKLFF. The CDR3 DNA reads as TGTGCCAGCTCACCTGCCGGGGAAAAACTGTTTTTT. V is TRBV18 and J is TRBJ1-4, with D hard to call. Trimming shortened V by 3 bases and J by 8 bases, and 7 bases separated the two germline ends. Per germline, CDR1 KGHSH and CDR2 LQKENI. The CDR3 is 12 residues long.

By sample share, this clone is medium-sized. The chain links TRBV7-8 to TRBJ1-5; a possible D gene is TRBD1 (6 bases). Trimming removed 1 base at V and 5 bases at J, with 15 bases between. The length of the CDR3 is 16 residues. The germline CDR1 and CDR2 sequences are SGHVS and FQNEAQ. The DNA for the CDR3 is TGTGCCAGCAGCTTAGGGAACAGGGATCTTTATCAGCCCCAGCATTTT. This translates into CASSLGNRDLYQPQHF. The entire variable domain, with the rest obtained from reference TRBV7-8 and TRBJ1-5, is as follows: GAGVSQSPRYKVAKRGQDVALRCDPISGHVSLFWYQQALGQGPEFLTYFQNEAQLDKSGLPSDRFFAERPEGSVSTLKIQRTQQEDSAVYLCASSLGNRDLYQPQHFGDGTRLSIL.

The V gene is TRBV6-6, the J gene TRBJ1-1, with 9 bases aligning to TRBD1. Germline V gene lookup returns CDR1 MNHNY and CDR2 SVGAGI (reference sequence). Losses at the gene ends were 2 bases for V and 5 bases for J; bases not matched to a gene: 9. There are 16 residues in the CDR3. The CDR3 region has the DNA TGTGCCAGCAGTTACGGCCACAGGGGGCAGAGGACTGAAGCTTTCTTT. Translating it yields CASSYGHRGQRTEAFF.

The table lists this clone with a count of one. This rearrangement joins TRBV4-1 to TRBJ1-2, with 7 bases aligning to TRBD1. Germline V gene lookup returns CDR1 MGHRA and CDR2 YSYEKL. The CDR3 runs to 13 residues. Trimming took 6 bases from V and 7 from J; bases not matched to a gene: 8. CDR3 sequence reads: CASRWSAGGGYTF. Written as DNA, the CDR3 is TGCGCCAGCAGATGGTCGGCAGGGGGTGGCTACACCTTC.

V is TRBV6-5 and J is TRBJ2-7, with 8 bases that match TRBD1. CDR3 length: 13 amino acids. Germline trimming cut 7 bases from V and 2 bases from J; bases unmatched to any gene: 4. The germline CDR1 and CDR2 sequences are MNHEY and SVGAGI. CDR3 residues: CASNRQGPYEQYF. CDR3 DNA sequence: TGTGCCAGCAACAGACAGGGGCCCTACGAGCAGTACTTC.